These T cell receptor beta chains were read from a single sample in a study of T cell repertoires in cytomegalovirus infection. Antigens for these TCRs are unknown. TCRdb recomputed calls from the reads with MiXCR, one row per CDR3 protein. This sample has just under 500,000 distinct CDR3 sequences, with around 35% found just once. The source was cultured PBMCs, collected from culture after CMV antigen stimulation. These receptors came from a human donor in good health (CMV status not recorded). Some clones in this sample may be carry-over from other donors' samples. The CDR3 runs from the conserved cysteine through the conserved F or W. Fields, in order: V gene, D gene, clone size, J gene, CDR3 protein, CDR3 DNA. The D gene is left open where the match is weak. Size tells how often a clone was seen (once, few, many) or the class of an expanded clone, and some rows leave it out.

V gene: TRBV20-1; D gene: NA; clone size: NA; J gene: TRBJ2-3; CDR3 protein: CSARWGYTQYF; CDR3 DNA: TGCAGTGCTAGATGGGGGTATACGCAGTATTTT
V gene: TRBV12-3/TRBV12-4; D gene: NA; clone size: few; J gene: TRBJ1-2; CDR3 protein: CASSLVAGGYTF; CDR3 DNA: TGTGCCAGCAGTTTGGTAGCGGGGGGCTACACCTTC
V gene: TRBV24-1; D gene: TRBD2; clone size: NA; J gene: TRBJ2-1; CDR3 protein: CATSDFVLAGRNEQFF; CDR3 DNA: TGTGCCACCAGTGATTTTGTACTAGCGGGGCGGAATGAGCAGTTCTTC
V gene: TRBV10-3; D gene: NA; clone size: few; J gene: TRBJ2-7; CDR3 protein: CAISESILGPNSYEQYF; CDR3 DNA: TGTGCCATCAGTGAGTCGATATTAGGACCGAACTCCTACGAGCAGTACTTC
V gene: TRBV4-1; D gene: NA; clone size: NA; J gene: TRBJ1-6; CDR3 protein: CASSQVAAYNSPLHF; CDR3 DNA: TGCGCCAGCAGCCAAGTGGCAGCGTATAATTCACCCCTCCACTTT
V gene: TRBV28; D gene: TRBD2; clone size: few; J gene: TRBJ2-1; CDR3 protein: CASIGGSYDNEQFF; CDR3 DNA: TGTGCCAGCATTGGCGGGAGTTATGACAATGAGCAGTTCTTC
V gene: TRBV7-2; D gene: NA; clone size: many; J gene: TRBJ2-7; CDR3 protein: CASSLDQGFIYF; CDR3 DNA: TGTGCCAGCAGCTTAGATCAGGGATTTATTTACTTC
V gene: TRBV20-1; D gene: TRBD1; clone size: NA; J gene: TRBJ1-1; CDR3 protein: CSARGDRNTEAFF; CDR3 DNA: TGCAGTGCTAGAGGGGACAGAAACACTGAAGCTTTCTTT
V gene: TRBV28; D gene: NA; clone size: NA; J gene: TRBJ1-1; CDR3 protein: CASSLPQNTEAFF; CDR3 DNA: TGTGCCAGCAGTTTACCCCAGAACACTGAAGCTTTCTTT
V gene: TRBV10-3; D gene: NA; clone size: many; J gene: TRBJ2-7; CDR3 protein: CAISESEGSGYEQYF; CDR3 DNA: TGTGCCATCAGTGAGTCGGAAGGGTCCGGATACGAGCAGTACTTC
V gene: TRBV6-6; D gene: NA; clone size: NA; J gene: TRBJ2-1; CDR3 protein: CASSYLAGHYNEQFF; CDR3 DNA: TGTGCCAGCAGTTACCTTGCAGGTCACTACAATGAGCAGTTCTTC
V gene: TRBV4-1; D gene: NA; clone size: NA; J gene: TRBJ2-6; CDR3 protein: CASSQAGREAGANVLTF; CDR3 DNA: TGCGCCAGCAGCCAAGCCGGCAGGGAGGCTGGGGCCAACGTCCTGACTTTC
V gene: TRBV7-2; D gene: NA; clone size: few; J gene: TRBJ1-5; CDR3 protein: CASSLVKVMGQPQHF; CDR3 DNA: TGTGCCAGCAGCTTAGTTAAGGTTATGGGCCAGCCCCAGCATTTT
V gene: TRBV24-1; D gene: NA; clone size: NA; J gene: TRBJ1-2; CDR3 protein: CAIMRREDSGYTF; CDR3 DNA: TGTGCCATCATGAGGAGGGAAGACTCTGGCTACACCTTC
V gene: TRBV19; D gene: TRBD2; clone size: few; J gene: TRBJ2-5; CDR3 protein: CASSTRRDGREIRQETQYF; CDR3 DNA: TGTGCCAGTAGTACCCGGCGTGATGGGAGGGAAATTCGGCAAGAGACCCAGTACTTC
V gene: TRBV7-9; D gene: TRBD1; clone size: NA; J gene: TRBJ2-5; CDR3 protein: CASSYGDSGKETQYF; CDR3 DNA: TGTGCCAGCAGCTATGGGGACAGCGGTAAAGAGACCCAGTACTTC
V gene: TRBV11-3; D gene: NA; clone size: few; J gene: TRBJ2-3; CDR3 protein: CASSSPPEGQLTDTQYF; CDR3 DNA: TGTGCCAGCAGCTCCCCCCCGGAGGGACAGCTCACAGATACGCAGTATTTT
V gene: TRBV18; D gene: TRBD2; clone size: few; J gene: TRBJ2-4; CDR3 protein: CASSRGEYANIQYF; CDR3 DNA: TGTGCCAGCTCCCGGGGGGAGTACGCGAACATTCAGTACTTC
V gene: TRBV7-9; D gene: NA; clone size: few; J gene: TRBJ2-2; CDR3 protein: CASSFSGVAAGELFF; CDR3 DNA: TGTGCCAGCAGCTTCTCTGGGGTTGCTGCCGGGGAGCTGTTTTTT
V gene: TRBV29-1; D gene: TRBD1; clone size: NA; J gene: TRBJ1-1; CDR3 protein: CSVQGAVTEAFF; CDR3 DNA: TGCAGCGTGCAGGGGGCTGTCACTGAAGCTTTCTTT
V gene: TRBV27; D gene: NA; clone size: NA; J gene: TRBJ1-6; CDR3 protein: CASRDRFNSPLHF; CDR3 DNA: TGTGCCAGCAGAGACAGATTTAATTCACCCCTCCACTTT
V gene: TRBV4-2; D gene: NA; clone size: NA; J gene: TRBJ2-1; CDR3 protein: CASSSALYNEQFF; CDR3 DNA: TGTGCCAGCAGTTCAGCTCTCTACAATGAGCAGTTCTTC
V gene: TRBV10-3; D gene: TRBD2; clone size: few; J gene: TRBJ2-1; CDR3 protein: CAISDSSGALNEQFF; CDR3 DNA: TGTGCCATCAGTGATTCTAGCGGGGCGCTCAATGAGCAGTTCTTC
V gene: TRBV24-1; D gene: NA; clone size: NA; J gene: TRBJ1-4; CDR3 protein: CATRLTGISNEKLFF; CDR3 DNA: TGTGCCACCAGATTAACAGGGATTTCTAATGAAAAACTGTTTTTT
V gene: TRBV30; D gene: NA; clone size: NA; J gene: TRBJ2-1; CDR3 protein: CAWSVYNEQFF; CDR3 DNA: TGTGCCTGGAGTGTTTACAATGAGCAGTTCTTC
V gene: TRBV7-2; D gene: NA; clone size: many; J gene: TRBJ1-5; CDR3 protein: CASSPGGPLGQPQHF; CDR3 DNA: TGTGCCAGCAGCCCGGGGGGCCCACTGGGGCAGCCCCAGCATTTT
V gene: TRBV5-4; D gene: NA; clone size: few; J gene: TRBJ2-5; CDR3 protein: CASSLDYSLETQYF; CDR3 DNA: TGTGCCAGCAGCTTGGACTACTCCTTGGAGACCCAGTACTTC
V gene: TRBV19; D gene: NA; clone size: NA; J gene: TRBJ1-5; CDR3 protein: CASSIRQGRDQPQHF; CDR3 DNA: TGTGCCAGTAGTATACGGCAGGGAAGGGATCAGCCCCAGCATTTT
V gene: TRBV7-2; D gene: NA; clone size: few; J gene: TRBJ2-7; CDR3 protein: CASSPPRQPIYEQYF; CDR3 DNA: TGTGCCAGCAGCCCTCCTCGGCAGCCTATCTACGAGCAGTACTTC
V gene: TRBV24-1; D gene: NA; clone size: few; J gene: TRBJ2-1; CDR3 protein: CATSDPSRNEQFF; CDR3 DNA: TGTGCCACCAGTGATCCATCAAGGAATGAGCAGTTCTTC
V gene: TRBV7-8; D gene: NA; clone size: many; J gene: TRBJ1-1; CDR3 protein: CASSSTASTEAFF; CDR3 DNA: TGTGCCAGCAGCTCGACGGCTAGCACTGAAGCTTTCTTT
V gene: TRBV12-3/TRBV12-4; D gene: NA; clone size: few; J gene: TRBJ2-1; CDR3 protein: CASSLAGTRRHNEQFF; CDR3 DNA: TGTGCCAGCAGTTTAGCGGGAACGCGGCGGCACAATGAGCAGTTCTTC